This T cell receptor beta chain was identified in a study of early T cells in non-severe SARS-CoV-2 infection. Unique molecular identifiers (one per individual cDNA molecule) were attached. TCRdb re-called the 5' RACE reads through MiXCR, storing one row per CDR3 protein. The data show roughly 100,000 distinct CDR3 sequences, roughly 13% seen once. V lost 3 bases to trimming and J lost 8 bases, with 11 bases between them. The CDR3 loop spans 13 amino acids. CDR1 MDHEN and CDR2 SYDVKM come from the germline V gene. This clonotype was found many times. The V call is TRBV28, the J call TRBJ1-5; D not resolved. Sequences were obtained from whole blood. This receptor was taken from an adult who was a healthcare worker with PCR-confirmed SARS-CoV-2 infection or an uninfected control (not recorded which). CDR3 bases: TGTGCCAGCAGTTTGGACCCCTTTGAGCCCCAGCATTTT. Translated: CASSLDPFEPQHF.